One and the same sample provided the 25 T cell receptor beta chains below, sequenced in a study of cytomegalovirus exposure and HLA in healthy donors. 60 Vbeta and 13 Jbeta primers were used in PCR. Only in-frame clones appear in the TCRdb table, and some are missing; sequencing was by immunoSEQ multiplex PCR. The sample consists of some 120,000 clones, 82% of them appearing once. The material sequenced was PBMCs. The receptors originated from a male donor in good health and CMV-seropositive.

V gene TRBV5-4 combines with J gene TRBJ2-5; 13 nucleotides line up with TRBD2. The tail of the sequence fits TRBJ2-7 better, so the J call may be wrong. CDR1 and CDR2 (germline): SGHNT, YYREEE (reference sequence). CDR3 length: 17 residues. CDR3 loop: CASSPGLAGAPPDEQYF. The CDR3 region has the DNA TGTGCCAGCAGCCCCGGACTAGCGGGAGCACCTCCCGACGAGCAGTACTTC.

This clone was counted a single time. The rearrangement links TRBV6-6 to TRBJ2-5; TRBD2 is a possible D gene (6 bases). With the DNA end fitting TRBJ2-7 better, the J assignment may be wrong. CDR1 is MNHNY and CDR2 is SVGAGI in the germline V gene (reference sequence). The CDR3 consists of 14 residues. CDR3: CASRSAGSAGEQYF. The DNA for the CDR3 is TGTGCCAGCAGGTCGGCGGGGTCGGCTGGCGAGCAGTACTTC.

The CDR3 sequence is CASSQATSGSDEQFF. The CDR3 DNA sequence: TGCGCCAGCAGCCAAGCTACTAGCGGGAGCGATGAGCAGTTCTTC. V is TRBV4-3 and J is TRBJ2-1; 11 bases agree with TRBD2. J was trimmed by 8 bases and V by 1 base; bases with no gene match: 4. The CDR3 is 15 amino acids. In germline, CDR1 is LGHNA, CDR2 YSLEER.

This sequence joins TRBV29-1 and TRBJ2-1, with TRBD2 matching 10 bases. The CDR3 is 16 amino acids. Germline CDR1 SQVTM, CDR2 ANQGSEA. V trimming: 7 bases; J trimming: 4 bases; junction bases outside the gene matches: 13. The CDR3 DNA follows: TGCAGCGCCCAAGAAAGGCTAGCGGGGGATTACAATGAGCAGTTCTTC. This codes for CSAQERLAGDYNEQFF.

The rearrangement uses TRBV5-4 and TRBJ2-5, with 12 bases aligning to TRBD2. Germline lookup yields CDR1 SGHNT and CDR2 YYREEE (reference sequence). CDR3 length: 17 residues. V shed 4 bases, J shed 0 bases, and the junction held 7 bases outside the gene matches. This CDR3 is CASSTLGLAGYQETQYF. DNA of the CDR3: TGTGCCAGCAGCACTTTAGGACTAGCGGGGTACCAAGAGACCCAGTACTTC.

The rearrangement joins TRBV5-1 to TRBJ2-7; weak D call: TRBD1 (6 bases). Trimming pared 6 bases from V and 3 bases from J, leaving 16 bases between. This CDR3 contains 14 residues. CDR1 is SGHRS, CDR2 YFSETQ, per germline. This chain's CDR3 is CASKSGTGSYEQYF. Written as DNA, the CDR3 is TGCGCCAGCAAGTCGGGAACAGGGAGCTACGAGCAGTACTTC.

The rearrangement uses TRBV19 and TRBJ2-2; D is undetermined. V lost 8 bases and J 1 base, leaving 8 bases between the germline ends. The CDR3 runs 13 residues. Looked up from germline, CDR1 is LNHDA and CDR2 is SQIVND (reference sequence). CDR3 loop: CASPGENTGELFF. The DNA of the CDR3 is TGTGCCAGTCCGGGTGAGAACACCGGGGAGCTGTTTTTT. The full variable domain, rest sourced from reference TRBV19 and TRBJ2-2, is DGGITQSPKYLFRKEGQNVTLSCEQNLNHDAMYWYRQDPGQGLRLIYYSQIVNDFQKGDIAEGYSVSREKKESFPLTVTSAQKNPTAFYLCASPGENTGELFFGEGSRLTVL.

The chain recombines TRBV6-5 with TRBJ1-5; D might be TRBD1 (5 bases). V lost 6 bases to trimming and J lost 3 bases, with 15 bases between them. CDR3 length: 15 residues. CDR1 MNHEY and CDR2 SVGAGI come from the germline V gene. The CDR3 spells CASSPGGVYNQPQHF. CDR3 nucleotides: TGTGCCAGCAGCCCCGGAGGGGTCTACAATCAGCCCCAGCATTTT.

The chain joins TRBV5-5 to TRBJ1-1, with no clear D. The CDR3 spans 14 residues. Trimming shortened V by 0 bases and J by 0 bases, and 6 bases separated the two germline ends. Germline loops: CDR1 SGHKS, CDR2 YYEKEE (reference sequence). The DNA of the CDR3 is TGTGCCAGCAGCTTGGGAGGTATGAACACTGAAGCTTTCTTT. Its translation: CASSLGGMNTEAFF.

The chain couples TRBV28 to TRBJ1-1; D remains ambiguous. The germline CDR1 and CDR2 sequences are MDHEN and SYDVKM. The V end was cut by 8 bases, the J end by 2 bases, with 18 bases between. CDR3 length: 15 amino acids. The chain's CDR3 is CASYGEGLPNTEAFF. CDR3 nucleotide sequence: TGTGCCAGCTACGGGGAGGGTCTGCCAAACACTGAAGCTTTCTTT.

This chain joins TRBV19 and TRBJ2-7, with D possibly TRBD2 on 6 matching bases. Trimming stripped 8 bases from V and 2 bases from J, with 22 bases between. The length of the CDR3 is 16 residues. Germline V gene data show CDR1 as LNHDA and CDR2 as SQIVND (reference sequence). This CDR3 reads CASGPGTSLRTYEQYF. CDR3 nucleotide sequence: TGTGCCAGTGGACCTGGGACTTCCCTACGCACCTACGAGCAGTACTTC.

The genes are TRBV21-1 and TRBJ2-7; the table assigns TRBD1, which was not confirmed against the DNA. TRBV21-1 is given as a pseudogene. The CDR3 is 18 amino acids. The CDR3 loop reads CASSKQEADRLFSYEQYF. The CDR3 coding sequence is TGTGCCAGCAGCAAACAAGAGGCCGACAGGCTATTCTCCTACGAGCAGTACTTC.

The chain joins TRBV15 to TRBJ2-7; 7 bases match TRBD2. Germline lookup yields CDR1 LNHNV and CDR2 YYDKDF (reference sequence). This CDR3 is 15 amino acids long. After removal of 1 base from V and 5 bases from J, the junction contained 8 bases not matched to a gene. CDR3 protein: CATSRGGGGMDEQYF. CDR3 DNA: TGTGCCACCAGCAGAGGGGGGGGTGGGATGGACGAGCAGTACTTC.

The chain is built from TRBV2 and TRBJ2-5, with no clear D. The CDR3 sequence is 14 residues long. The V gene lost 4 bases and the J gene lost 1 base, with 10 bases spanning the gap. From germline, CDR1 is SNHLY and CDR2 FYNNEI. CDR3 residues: CASSVDIFQETQYF. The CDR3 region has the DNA TGTGCCAGCAGTGTAGACATTTTCCAAGAGACCCAGTACTTC.

The CDR3 bases are TGCGCCAGCAGTTCTACCTCGGTGCACCTGAACACTGAAGCTTTCTTT. Residues: CASSSTSVHLNTEAFF. This rearrangement joins TRBV5-1 to TRBJ1-1; D not resolved. Trimming stripped 5 bases from V and 0 bases from J, with 17 bases between. The length of the CDR3 is 16 residues. CDR1 is SGHRS, CDR2 YFSETQ, per germline.

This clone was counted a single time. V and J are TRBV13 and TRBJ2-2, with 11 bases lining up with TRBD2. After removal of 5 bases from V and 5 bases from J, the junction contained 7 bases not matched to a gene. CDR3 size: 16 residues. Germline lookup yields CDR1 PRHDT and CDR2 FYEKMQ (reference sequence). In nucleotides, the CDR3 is TGTGCCAGCAGCGAGGGGGGACTAGCGGAGACCGGGGAGCTGTTTTTT. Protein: CASSEGGLAETGELFF.

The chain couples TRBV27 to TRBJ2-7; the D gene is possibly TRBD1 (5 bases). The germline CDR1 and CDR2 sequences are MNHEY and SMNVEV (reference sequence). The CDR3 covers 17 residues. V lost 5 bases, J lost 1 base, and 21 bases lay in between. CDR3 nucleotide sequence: TGTGCCAGCAGTCCCGAGAACCAGGGATTTGGGTCCTACGAGCAGTACTTC. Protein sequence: CASSPENQGFGSYEQYF.

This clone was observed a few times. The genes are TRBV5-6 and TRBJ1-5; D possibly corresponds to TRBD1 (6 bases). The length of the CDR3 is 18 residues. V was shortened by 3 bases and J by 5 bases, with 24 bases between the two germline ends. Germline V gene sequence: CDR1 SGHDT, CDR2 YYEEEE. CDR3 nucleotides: TGTGCCAGCAGCTCCGGGAGGGGGGTGGCCCACCCTTATCAGCCCCAGCATTTT. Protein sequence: CASSSGRGVAHPYQPQHF.

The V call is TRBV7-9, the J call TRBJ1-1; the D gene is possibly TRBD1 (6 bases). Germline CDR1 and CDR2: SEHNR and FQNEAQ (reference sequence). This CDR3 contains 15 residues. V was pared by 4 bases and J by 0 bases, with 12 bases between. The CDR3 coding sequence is TGTGCCAGCAGCTCTAACAGGGACATGAACACTGAAGCTTTCTTT. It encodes CASSSNRDMNTEAFF.

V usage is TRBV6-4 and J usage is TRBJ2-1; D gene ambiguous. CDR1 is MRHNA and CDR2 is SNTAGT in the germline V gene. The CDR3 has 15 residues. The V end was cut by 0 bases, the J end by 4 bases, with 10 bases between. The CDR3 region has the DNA TGTGCCAGCAGTGACTCGCCGACTGCTTACAATGAGCAGTTCTTC. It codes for CASSDSPTAYNEQFF.

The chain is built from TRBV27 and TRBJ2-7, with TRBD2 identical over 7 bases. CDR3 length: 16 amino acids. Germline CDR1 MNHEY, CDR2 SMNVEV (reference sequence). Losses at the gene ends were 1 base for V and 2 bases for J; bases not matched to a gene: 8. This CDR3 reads CASSLWAGDPTYEQYF. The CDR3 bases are TGTGCCAGCAGTTTATGGGCGGGAGACCCAACCTACGAGCAGTACTTC.

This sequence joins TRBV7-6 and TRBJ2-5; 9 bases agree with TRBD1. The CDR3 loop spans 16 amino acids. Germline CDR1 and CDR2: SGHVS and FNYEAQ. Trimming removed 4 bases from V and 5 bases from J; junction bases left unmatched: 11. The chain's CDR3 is CASSSARQGGSETQYF. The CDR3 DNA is TGTGCCAGCAGCTCGGCCCGACAGGGGGGTAGTGAGACCCAGTACTTC.

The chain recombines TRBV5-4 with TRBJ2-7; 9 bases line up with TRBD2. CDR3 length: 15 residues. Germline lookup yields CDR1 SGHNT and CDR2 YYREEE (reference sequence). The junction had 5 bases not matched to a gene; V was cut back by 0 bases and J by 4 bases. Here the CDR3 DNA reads TGTGCCAGCAGCTTGGCGGCTAGCGGGGTTTACGAGCAGTACTTC. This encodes CASSLAASGVYEQYF.

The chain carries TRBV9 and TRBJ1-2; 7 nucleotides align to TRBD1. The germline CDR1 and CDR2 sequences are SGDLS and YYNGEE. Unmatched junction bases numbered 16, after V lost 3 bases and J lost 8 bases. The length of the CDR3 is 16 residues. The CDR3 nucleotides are TGTGCCAGCAGCGACGGGGACAGTTGGGGCGTCTACGGCTACACCTTC. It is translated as CASSDGDSWGVYGYTF.

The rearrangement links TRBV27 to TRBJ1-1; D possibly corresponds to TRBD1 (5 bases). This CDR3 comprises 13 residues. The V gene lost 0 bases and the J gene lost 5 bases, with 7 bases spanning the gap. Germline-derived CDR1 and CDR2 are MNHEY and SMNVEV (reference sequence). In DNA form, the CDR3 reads TGTGCCAGCAGTTTATCAGGGGTGACTGAAGCTTTCTTT. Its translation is CASSLSGVTEAFF.